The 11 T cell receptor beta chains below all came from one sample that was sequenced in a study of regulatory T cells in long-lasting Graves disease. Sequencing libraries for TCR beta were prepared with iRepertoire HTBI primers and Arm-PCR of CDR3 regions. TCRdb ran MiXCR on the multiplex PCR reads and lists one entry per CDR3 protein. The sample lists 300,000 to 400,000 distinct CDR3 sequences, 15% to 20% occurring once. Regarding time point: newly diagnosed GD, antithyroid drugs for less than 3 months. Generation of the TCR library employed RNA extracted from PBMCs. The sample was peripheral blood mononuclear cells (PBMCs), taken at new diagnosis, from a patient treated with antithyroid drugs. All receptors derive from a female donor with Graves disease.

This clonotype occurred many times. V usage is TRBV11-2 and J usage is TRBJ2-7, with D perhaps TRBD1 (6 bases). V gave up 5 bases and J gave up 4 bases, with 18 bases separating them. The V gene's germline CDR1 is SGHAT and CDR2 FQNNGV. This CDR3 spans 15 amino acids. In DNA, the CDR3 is TGTGCCAGCAGCAAGGACAGCTTTTTTTCATACGAGCAGTACTTC. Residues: CASSKDSFFSYEQYF.

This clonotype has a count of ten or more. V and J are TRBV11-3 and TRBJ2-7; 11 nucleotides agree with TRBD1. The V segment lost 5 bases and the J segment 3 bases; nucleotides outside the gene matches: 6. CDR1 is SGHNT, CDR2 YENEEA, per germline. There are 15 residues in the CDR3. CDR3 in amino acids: CASSTTGTGGYEQYF. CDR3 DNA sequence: TGTGCCAGCAGCACCACCGGGACAGGGGGCTACGAGCAGTACTTC.

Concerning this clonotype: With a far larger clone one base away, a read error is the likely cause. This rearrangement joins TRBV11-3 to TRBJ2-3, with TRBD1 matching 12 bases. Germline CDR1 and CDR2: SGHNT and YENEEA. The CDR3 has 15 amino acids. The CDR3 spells CTSSLGQGATDTQYF. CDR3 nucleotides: TGTACCAGCAGTTTGGGACAGGGGGCCACAGATACGCAGTATTTT.

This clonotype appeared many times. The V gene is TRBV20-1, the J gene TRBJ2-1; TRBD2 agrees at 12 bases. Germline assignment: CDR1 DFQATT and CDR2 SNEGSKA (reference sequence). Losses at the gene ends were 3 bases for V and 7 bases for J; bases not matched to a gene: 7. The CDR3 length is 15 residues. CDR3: CSASRLAGGGNEQFF. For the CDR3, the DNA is TGCAGTGCTAGTCGGCTAGCGGGAGGGGGGAATGAGCAGTTCTTC.

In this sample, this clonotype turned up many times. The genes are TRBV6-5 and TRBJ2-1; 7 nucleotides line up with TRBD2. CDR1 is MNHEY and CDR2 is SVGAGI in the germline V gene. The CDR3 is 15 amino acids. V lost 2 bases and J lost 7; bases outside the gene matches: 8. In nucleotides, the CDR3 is TGTGCCAGCAGTTACGGGGCGGGAGTTGGAAATGAGCAGTTCTTC. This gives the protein CASSYGAGVGNEQFF.

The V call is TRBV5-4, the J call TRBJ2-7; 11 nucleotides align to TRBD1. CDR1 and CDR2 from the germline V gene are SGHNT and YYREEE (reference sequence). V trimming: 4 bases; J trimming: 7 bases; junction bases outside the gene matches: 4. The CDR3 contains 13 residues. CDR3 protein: CASSRDRGDEQYF. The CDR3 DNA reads TGTGCCAGCAGCCGGGACAGGGGGGATGAGCAGTACTTC.

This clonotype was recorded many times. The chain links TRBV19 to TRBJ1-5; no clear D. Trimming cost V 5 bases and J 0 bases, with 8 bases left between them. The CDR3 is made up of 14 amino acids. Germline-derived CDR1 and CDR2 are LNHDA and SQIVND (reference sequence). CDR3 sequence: CASSSGFSNQPQHF. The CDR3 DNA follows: TGTGCCAGTAGTTCAGGCTTTAGCAATCAGCCCCAGCATTTT.

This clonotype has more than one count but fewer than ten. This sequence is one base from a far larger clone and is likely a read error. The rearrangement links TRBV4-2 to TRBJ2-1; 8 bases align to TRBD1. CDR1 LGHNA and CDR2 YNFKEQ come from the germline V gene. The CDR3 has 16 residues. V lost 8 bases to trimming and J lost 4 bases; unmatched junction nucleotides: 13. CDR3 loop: CASGLDSGQVYNEQFF. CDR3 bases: TGTGCCAGCGGCTTAGATTCGGGACAGGTGTACAATGAGCAGTTCTTC.

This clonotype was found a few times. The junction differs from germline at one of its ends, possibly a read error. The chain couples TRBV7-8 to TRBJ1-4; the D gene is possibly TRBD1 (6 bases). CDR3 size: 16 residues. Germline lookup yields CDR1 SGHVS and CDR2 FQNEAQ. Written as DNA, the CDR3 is TGTGCCAGCAGCTTAGTTGGAGGGGGAGTAGGAGAAAAACCGTTTTTT. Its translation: CASSLVGGGVGEKPFF. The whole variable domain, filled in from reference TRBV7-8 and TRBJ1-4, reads GAGVSQSPRYKVAKRGQDVALRCDPISGHVSLFWYQQALGQGPEFLTYFQNEAQLDKSGLPSDRFFAERPEGSVSTLKIQRTQQEDSAVYLCASSLVGGGVGEKPFFGSGTQLSVL.

The CDR3 DNA reads TGTGCCAGCTCACCGTCCGCGGGGACAGGCGTTGAAGCTTTCTTT. Translating it yields CASSPSAGTGVEAFF. The rearrangement links TRBV18 to TRBJ1-1; 8 bases fit TRBD1. Losses at the gene ends were 3 bases for V and 7 bases for J; bases not matched to a gene: 10. The CDR3 contains 15 residues. Germline V gene lookup returns CDR1 KGHSH and CDR2 LQKENI.

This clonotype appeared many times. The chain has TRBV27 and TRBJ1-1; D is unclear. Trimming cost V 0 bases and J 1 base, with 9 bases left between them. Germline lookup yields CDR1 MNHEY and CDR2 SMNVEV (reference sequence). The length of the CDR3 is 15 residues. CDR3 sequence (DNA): TGTGCCAGCAGTTTATCCGGGCTGGAGAACACTGAAGCTTTCTTT. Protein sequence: CASSLSGLENTEAFF.